These T cell receptor beta chains were read from a single sample in a study of blood T cell repertoires in COVID-19. Profiled with immunoSEQ multiplex PCR; TCRdb holds only in-frame clones, not every one. The data contain around 300,000 clones, about nine tenths of them singletons. Sequencing was performed on PBMCs or T cells enriched from blood (not recorded which). The receptors derive from a woman aged 40 to 50 who had recovered from COVID-19. Each CDR3 is given with its conserved first and last residue. Fields, in order: V gene, clone size, J gene, D gene, CDR3 protein, CDR3 DNA. A D gene is named only where the DNA matches it firmly. Rows may omit the clone size; those that give it use once, few, many or a size class.

v_call: TRBV7-8; clone_size: NA; j_call: TRBJ2-7; d_call: NA; cdr3_aa: CASSGGISYEQYF; cdr3_nt: TGTGCCAGCAGCGGGGGGATCTCCTACGAGCAGTACTTC
v_call: TRBV19; clone_size: NA; j_call: TRBJ1-6; d_call: NA; cdr3_aa: CASRLGQINSPLHF; cdr3_nt: TGTGCCAGTAGGCTCGGACAGATCAATTCACCCCTCCACTTT
v_call: TRBV7-8; clone_size: NA; j_call: TRBJ1-4; d_call: NA; cdr3_aa: CASSLVGRTTGEKLFF; cdr3_nt: TGTGCCAGCAGCTTAGTTGGCCGTACAACGGGGGAAAAACTGTTTTTT
v_call: TRBV7-8; clone_size: NA; j_call: TRBJ2-7; d_call: TRBD1; cdr3_aa: CASSQNPGTANYEQYF; cdr3_nt: TGTGCCAGCAGCCAGAACCCCGGGACAGCTAACTACGAGCAGTACTTC
v_call: TRBV7-9; clone_size: NA; j_call: TRBJ2-1; d_call: TRBD2; cdr3_aa: CASSVFPGPRGDNEQFF; cdr3_nt: TGTGCCAGCAGCGTTTTTCCGGGACCCCGGGGGGACAATGAGCAGTTCTTC
v_call: TRBV7-2; clone_size: NA; j_call: TRBJ2-4; d_call: TRBD2; cdr3_aa: CASSLEGGGRTKNIQYF; cdr3_nt: TGTGCCAGCAGCTTAGAAGGCGGGGGGCGAACCAAAAACATTCAGTACTTC
v_call: TRBV2; clone_size: NA; j_call: TRBJ2-7; d_call: TRBD2; cdr3_aa: CASSELAGRQYF; cdr3_nt: TGTGCCAGCAGTGAACTAGCGGGACGGCAGTACTTC
v_call: TRBV7-2; clone_size: NA; j_call: TRBJ2-2; d_call: TRBD1; cdr3_aa: CASSLRQGSTGELFF; cdr3_nt: TGTGCCAGCAGCCTAAGACAGGGGTCGACCGGGGAGCTGTTTTTT
v_call: TRBV11-1; clone_size: NA; j_call: TRBJ2-7; d_call: TRBD2; cdr3_aa: CASSITLAGGLYEQYF; cdr3_nt: TGTGCCAGCAGCATCACACTAGCGGGGGGGCTCTACGAGCAGTACTTC
v_call: TRBV18; clone_size: once; j_call: TRBJ1-2; d_call: NA; cdr3_aa: CASSPTGDYQSSSPFNYGYTF; cdr3_nt: TGTGCCAGCTCACCAACGGGGGATTATCAGTCCTCTTCCCCCTTTAACTATGGCTACACCTTC
v_call: TRBV18; clone_size: many; j_call: TRBJ1-1; d_call: NA; cdr3_aa: CASSPPLGGDAEAFF; cdr3_nt: TGTGCCAGCTCACCACCGTTGGGGGGGGACGCTGAAGCTTTCTTT
v_call: TRBV3-1/TRBV3-2; clone_size: NA; j_call: TRBJ1-1; d_call: TRBD1; cdr3_aa: CASSQRTGVPEAFF; cdr3_nt: TGTGCCAGCAGCCAACGCACAGGGGTTCCTGAAGCTTTCTTT
v_call: TRBV2; clone_size: NA; j_call: TRBJ2-2; d_call: NA; cdr3_aa: CASNRDIGGELFF; cdr3_nt: TGTGCCAGCAACCGGGACATCGGCGGGGAGCTGTTTTTT
v_call: TRBV11-2; clone_size: NA; j_call: TRBJ1-2; d_call: NA; cdr3_aa: CASRRQDAINYGYTF; cdr3_nt: TGTGCCAGCAGAAGACAGGACGCGATTAACTATGGCTACACCTTC
v_call: TRBV27; clone_size: NA; j_call: TRBJ1-1; d_call: NA; cdr3_aa: CASSLVQGGRSYPEAFF; cdr3_nt: TGTGCCAGCAGTTTAGTGCAGGGAGGTAGATCGTACCCTGAAGCTTTCTTT
v_call: TRBV6-5; clone_size: NA; j_call: TRBJ1-5; d_call: NA; cdr3_aa: CASSWGATNQPQHF; cdr3_nt: TGTGCCAGCAGTTGGGGAGCAACCAATCAGCCCCAGCATTTT
v_call: TRBV5-1; clone_size: NA; j_call: TRBJ1-1; d_call: NA; cdr3_aa: CASTSGGWSMNTEAFF; cdr3_nt: TGCGCCAGCACCAGCGGGGGGTGGTCTATGAACACTGAAGCTTTCTTT
v_call: TRBV9; clone_size: NA; j_call: TRBJ2-7; d_call: TRBD2; cdr3_aa: CASSVGTSGTYEQYF; cdr3_nt: TGTGCCAGCAGCGTAGGGACTAGCGGTACCTACGAGCAGTACTTC
v_call: TRBV15; clone_size: NA; j_call: TRBJ1-4; d_call: NA; cdr3_aa: CATSRDLGNEKLFF; cdr3_nt: TGTGCCACCAGCAGAGATCTCGGGAATGAAAAACTGTTTTTT
v_call: TRBV6-5; clone_size: NA; j_call: TRBJ1-1; d_call: TRBD1; cdr3_aa: CASRIAGTAFEAFF; cdr3_nt: TGTGCCAGCAGAATCGCCGGGACAGCTTTCGAAGCTTTCTTT
v_call: TRBV29-1; clone_size: NA; j_call: TRBJ2-3; d_call: TRBD1; cdr3_aa: CSVLRTGGRGDTQYF; cdr3_nt: TGCAGCGTTCTCAGGACAGGGGGCAGGGGGGATACGCAGTATTTT
v_call: TRBV7-2; clone_size: NA; j_call: TRBJ1-4; d_call: NA; cdr3_aa: CASSFSTSSATNEKLFF; cdr3_nt: TGTGCCAGCAGCTTCTCGACATCGAGTGCAACTAATGAAAAACTGTTTTTT
v_call: TRBV19; clone_size: NA; j_call: TRBJ1-6; d_call: TRBD1; cdr3_aa: CASSPADRGDSPLHF; cdr3_nt: TGTGCCAGTAGTCCTGCAGACAGGGGTGATTCACCCCTCCACTTT
v_call: TRBV29-1; clone_size: NA; j_call: TRBJ2-1; d_call: TRBD2; cdr3_aa: CSVHHRLAGGLNEQFF; cdr3_nt: TGCAGCGTCCACCATAGACTAGCGGGAGGGTTAAATGAGCAGTTCTTC
v_call: TRBV29-1; clone_size: NA; j_call: TRBJ2-7; d_call: NA; cdr3_aa: CSVEDSYEQYF; cdr3_nt: TGCAGCGTTGAAGACAGCTACGAGCAGTACTTC
v_call: TRBV5-1; clone_size: once; j_call: TRBJ2-2; d_call: NA; cdr3_aa: CASSWAYRDTGELFF; cdr3_nt: TGCGCCAGCAGCTGGGCCTACAGGGACACCGGGGAGCTGTTTTTT
v_call: TRBV20-1; clone_size: NA; j_call: TRBJ2-7; d_call: NA; cdr3_aa: CSARRDEQYF; cdr3_nt: TGCAGTGCTAGGCGCGACGAGCAGTACTTC
v_call: TRBV5-1; clone_size: NA; j_call: TRBJ2-2; d_call: NA; cdr3_aa: CASSLAVGPTNTGELFF; cdr3_nt: TGCGCCAGCAGCTTGGCGGTGGGGCCAACGAACACCGGGGAGCTGTTTTTT
v_call: TRBV10-3; clone_size: NA; j_call: TRBJ2-7; d_call: NA; cdr3_aa: CAISERADSYEQYF; cdr3_nt: TGTGCCATCAGTGAGCGAGCGGACTCCTACGAGCAGTACTTC
v_call: TRBV5-4; clone_size: NA; j_call: TRBJ2-7; d_call: TRBD1; cdr3_aa: CASSLGSQGADWYEQYF; cdr3_nt: TGTGCCAGCAGCTTGGGGTCTCAGGGGGCGGACTGGTACGAGCAGTACTTC
v_call: TRBV5-1; clone_size: NA; j_call: TRBJ1-3; d_call: NA; cdr3_aa: CASSLGLALSGNTIYF; cdr3_nt: TGCGCCAGCAGCTTGGGTCTGGCCCTCTCTGGAAACACCATATATTTT
v_call: TRBV6-5; clone_size: NA; j_call: TRBJ1-1; d_call: TRBD1; cdr3_aa: CASSYSFQGATEAFF; cdr3_nt: TGTGCCAGCAGTTACTCGTTCCAGGGGGCTACTGAAGCTTTCTTT
v_call: TRBV7-2; clone_size: NA; j_call: TRBJ1-2; d_call: NA; cdr3_aa: CASSLGGAYGYTF; cdr3_nt: TGTGCCAGCAGCTTAGGGGGCGCGTATGGCTACACCTTC
v_call: TRBV7-2; clone_size: NA; j_call: TRBJ2-7; d_call: TRBD2; cdr3_aa: CASSLDPGREQYF; cdr3_nt: TGTGCCAGCAGCTTAGATCCCGGGAGGGAGCAGTACTTC
v_call: TRBV19; clone_size: NA; j_call: TRBJ1-5; d_call: NA; cdr3_aa: CASRGGGQSQHF; cdr3_nt: TGTGCCAGTAGGGGGGGTGGCCAGTCCCAGCATTTT
v_call: TRBV7-2; clone_size: NA; j_call: TRBJ2-1; d_call: TRBD2; cdr3_aa: CASSSAGGSGWGRFF; cdr3_nt: TGTGCCAGCAGCTCAGCAGGTGGTAGCGGGTGGGGTCGCTTCTTC
v_call: TRBV5-6; clone_size: NA; j_call: TRBJ1-1; d_call: NA; cdr3_aa: CASSLGGSGAEAFF; cdr3_nt: TGTGCCAGCAGCTTGGGCGGCTCCGGCGCTGAAGCTTTCTTT
v_call: TRBV4-2; clone_size: NA; j_call: TRBJ1-1; d_call: NA; cdr3_aa: CASSQGGVGATNTEAFF; cdr3_nt: TGTGCCAGCAGCCAAGGTGGGGTAGGGGCGACGAACACTGAAGCTTTCTTT
v_call: TRBV6-5; clone_size: NA; j_call: TRBJ2-7; d_call: TRBD1; cdr3_aa: CASSYSGQREQYF; cdr3_nt: TGTGCCAGCAGTTACTCGGGACAGCGCGAGCAGTACTTC
v_call: TRBV5-1; clone_size: few; j_call: TRBJ2-7; d_call: NA; cdr3_aa: CASSPQGPVYEQYF; cdr3_nt: TGCGCCAGCAGCCCACAGGGTCCGGTCTACGAGCAGTACTTC
v_call: TRBV5-1; clone_size: NA; j_call: TRBJ1-2; d_call: TRBD1; cdr3_aa: CASSDQGQGVSGYTF; cdr3_nt: TGCGCCAGCAGCGATCAGGGACAGGGGGTATCTGGCTACACCTTC
v_call: TRBV29-1; clone_size: NA; j_call: TRBJ1-2; d_call: TRBD1; cdr3_aa: CSVENYRDRDGYTF; cdr3_nt: TGCAGCGTTGAAAACTACCGGGACAGGGACGGCTACACCTTC
v_call: TRBV13; clone_size: NA; j_call: TRBJ2-7; d_call: TRBD2; cdr3_aa: CASSLTKAGGEQYF; cdr3_nt: TGTGCCAGCAGCTTGACCAAGGCGGGGGGCGAGCAGTACTTC
v_call: TRBV7-2; clone_size: once; j_call: TRBJ2-2; d_call: TRBD1; cdr3_aa: CASSPGQGDTGELFF; cdr3_nt: TGTGCCAGCAGCCCCGGACAGGGAGACACCGGGGAGCTGTTTTTT
v_call: TRBV2; clone_size: NA; j_call: TRBJ2-1; d_call: NA; cdr3_aa: CASSVLGGEQFF; cdr3_nt: TGTGCCAGCAGCGTACTAGGAGGCGAGCAGTTCTTC
v_call: TRBV28; clone_size: once; j_call: TRBJ2-2; d_call: TRBD1; cdr3_aa: CASSPGQGITGELFF; cdr3_nt: TGTGCCAGCAGCCCGGGACAGGGGATCACCGGGGAGCTGTTTTTT
v_call: TRBV5-1; clone_size: NA; j_call: TRBJ2-1; d_call: NA; cdr3_aa: CASSQGGAPYNEQFF; cdr3_nt: TGCGCCAGCAGCCAGGGCGGGGCCCCCTACAATGAGCAGTTCTTC
v_call: TRBV5-1; clone_size: once; j_call: TRBJ2-2; d_call: NA; cdr3_aa: CASSLEGGQLGELFF; cdr3_nt: TGCGCCAGCAGCTTGGAGGGAGGCCAGCTCGGGGAGCTGTTTTTT
v_call: TRBV2; clone_size: NA; j_call: TRBJ1-1; d_call: NA; cdr3_aa: CASRRGRGDTEAFF; cdr3_nt: TGTGCCAGCAGACGAGGACGGGGGGACACTGAAGCTTTCTTT
v_call: TRBV27; clone_size: NA; j_call: TRBJ2-3; d_call: NA; cdr3_aa: CASSFDRITDTQYF; cdr3_nt: TGTGCCAGCAGTTTTGACAGGATCACAGATACGCAGTATTTT
v_call: TRBV3-1/TRBV3-2; clone_size: NA; j_call: TRBJ2-1; d_call: TRBD2; cdr3_aa: CASSHKPLAGTSEQFF; cdr3_nt: TGTGCCAGCAGCCACAAGCCTCTAGCGGGGACCTCGGAGCAGTTCTTC
v_call: TRBV18; clone_size: NA; j_call: TRBJ1-4; d_call: NA; cdr3_aa: CASSPGEKLFF; cdr3_nt: TGTGCCAGCTCACCCGGGGAAAAACTGTTTTTT
v_call: TRBV6-5; clone_size: NA; j_call: TRBJ2-3; d_call: NA; cdr3_aa: CASSYSGSSTDTQYF; cdr3_nt: TGTGCCAGCAGTTACTCCGGGTCTTCCACAGATACGCAGTATTTT
v_call: TRBV6-1; clone_size: NA; j_call: TRBJ1-1; d_call: NA; cdr3_aa: CASSELRVEAFF; cdr3_nt: TGTGCCAGCAGTGAACTCAGGGTTGAAGCTTTCTTT
v_call: TRBV9; clone_size: few; j_call: TRBJ1-1; d_call: NA; cdr3_aa: CASSGGTVNTEAFF; cdr3_nt: TGTGCCAGCAGCGGCGGGACGGTGAACACTGAAGCTTTCTTT
v_call: TRBV30; clone_size: NA; j_call: TRBJ1-3; d_call: NA; cdr3_aa: CARQGKAGNTIYF; cdr3_nt: TGTGCCCGTCAGGGGAAGGCTGGAAACACCATATATTTT
v_call: TRBV5-1; clone_size: NA; j_call: TRBJ2-1; d_call: NA; cdr3_aa: CASSLGGGNINEQFF; cdr3_nt: TGCGCCAGCAGCTTGGGCGGGGGCAATATAAATGAGCAGTTCTTC
v_call: TRBV24-1; clone_size: NA; j_call: TRBJ2-5; d_call: NA; cdr3_aa: CATSEAGDATQYF; cdr3_nt: TGTGCCACCAGTGAGGCAGGGGACGCGACCCAGTACTTC
v_call: TRBV19; clone_size: NA; j_call: TRBJ1-1; d_call: TRBD1; cdr3_aa: CASSPRTGDITEAFF; cdr3_nt: TGTGCCAGTAGTCCCCGGACAGGGGATATCACTGAAGCTTTCTTT